This entry describes one T cell receptor beta chain. As yet, its antigen is unknown. The data originate from a study of regulatory T cells in long-lasting Graves disease. Overall study findings and caveats: The work looked only at peripheral blood and did not look at thyroid tissue. Persistent disease was characterized by preferential usage of TRBV28, TRBJ1-2 and TRBJ2-5.

Stated time point: newly diagnosed GD, antithyroid drugs for less than 3 months. Making the TCR library involved RNA that had been extracted from PBMCs. The CDR3 is 15 amino acids. Germline CDR1 reads MGHDK; CDR2 reads SYGVNS. The J segment lost 9 bases and the V segment lost 2 bases, leaving 7 bases of the junction unmatched. Building of the TCR beta libraries involved iRepertoire HTBI primers and Arm-PCR of CDR3 regions. A single record per CDR3 protein comes from TCRdb applying MiXCR to the multiplex PCR reads. The data show 200,000 to 250,000 distinct CDR3 sequences, with around a fifth seen just once and 12% held by the top ten. This same sample was also taken into another study, of T cells in Graves' hyperthyroidism and ophthalmopathy.

The sequencing used peripheral blood mononuclear cells (PBMCs), collected at new diagnosis, from a patient treated with antithyroid drugs. The clonotype was recovered from a woman between 25 and 40 years old with Graves disease. V is TRBV25-1 and J is TRBJ2-5, with TRBD2 matching over 12 bases. CDR3 bases: TGTGCCAGCAGTGAACTAGCGGGAGGGCCGGGGGCCCAGTACTTC. Its translation is CASSELAGGPGAQYF.